The 21 T cell receptor beta chains in this list originate from one sample, sequenced in a study of CD8+CD57+ T cells in acquired aplastic anemia. Genomic DNA templated the TCR beta VDJ and CDR3 profiling. Via MiXCR, TCRdb re-called the reads, giving one row per CDR3 protein. The sample consists of fewer than 250,000 distinct CDR3 sequences, around 50% of them appearing once. What was sequenced was sorted CD4+, CD8+, or CD8+CD57+ T cells (not recorded which) from PBMCs. All receptors derive from a human donor in good health, serving as a control.

This chain uses TRBV19 with TRBJ1-1; no clear D gene. CDR1 is LNHDA and CDR2 is SQIVND in the germline V gene (reference sequence). Deletions cut 8 bases from V and 1 base from J, with 8 bases between. The CDR3 has 12 amino acids. CDR3: CASSPGNTEAFF. The CDR3, as DNA: TGTGCCAGTTCCCCGGGGAACACTGAAGCTTTCTTT. Full variable domain (remainder filled in from reference TRBV19 and TRBJ1-1): DGGITQSPKYLFRKEGQNVTLSCEQNLNHDAMYWYRQDPGQGLRLIYYSQIVNDFQKGDIAEGYSVSREKKESFPLTVTSAQKNPTAFYLCASSPGNTEAFFGQGTRLTVV.

The chain couples TRBV2 to TRBJ1-2; 10 positions match TRBD1. The ends lost 6 bases at V and 5 bases at J; junction bases unmatched: 6. The CDR3 sequence is 14 residues long. The germline V gene has CDR1 SNHLY and CDR2 FYNNEI. Here the CDR3 DNA reads TGTGCCAGCAGAGAGACAGGGGGCATGTATGGCTACACCTTC. Protein product: CASRETGGMYGYTF.

This clonotype was seen repeatedly, ten times or more. The chain uses TRBV2 and TRBJ1-2; 7 bases agree with TRBD1. The CDR3 sequence is 16 residues long. J was trimmed by 3 bases and V by 6 bases; bases with no gene match: 13. The germline CDR1 and CDR2 sequences are SNHLY and FYNNEI. As DNA, the CDR3 is TGTGCCAGCAGGGGGACAGCTAGCGTGGACTACTATGGCTACACCTTC. Its protein is CASRGTASVDYYGYTF.

The chain uses TRBV6-1 and TRBJ2-6; D possibly matches TRBD1 or TRBD2 (5 bases each). The CDR3 sequence is 16 residues long. Between the trimmed V and J ends, which lost 7 bases and 0 bases, there was a span of 13 bases. Germline V gene lookup returns CDR1 MNHNS and CDR2 SASEGT. CDR3 protein: CASTSGTASGANVLTF. The CDR3 region has the DNA TGTGCCAGCACTTCCGGGACGGCCTCTGGGGCCAACGTCCTGACTTTC.

The V call is TRBV7-2, the J call TRBJ2-7; 8 bases fit TRBD1. In germline, CDR1 is SGHTA, CDR2 FQGNSA. This CDR3 region has 12 residues. Unmatched junction bases numbered 4, after V lost 6 bases and J lost 6 bases. CDR3 DNA: TGTGCCAGCAGATCCACAGGGGGCGAGCAGTACTTC. This codes for CASRSTGGEQYF. The full variable domain, completed using reference TRBV7-2 and TRBJ2-7, is GAGVSQSPSNKVTEKGKDVELRCDPISGHTALYWYRQSLGQGLEFLIYFQGNSAPDKSGLPSDRFSAERTGGSVSTLTIQRTQQEDSAVYLCASRSTGGEQYFGPGTRLTVT.

The rearrangement uses TRBV10-1 and TRBJ2-7; either TRBD1 or TRBD2 may supply D (5 bases each). The CDR3 is 15 amino acids. The ends were cut back, 2 bases at V and 1 base at J, with 12 bases in the middle. Germline CDR1 and CDR2: WNHNN and SYGVQD (reference sequence). Here the CDR3 reads CASSERRGLSYEQYF. CDR3 nucleotide sequence: TGCGCCAGCAGTGAGCGCCGGGGCTTATCCTACGAGCAGTACTTC.

This clonotype was detected only once. The genes are TRBV19 and TRBJ2-6; D gene ambiguous. The germline CDR1 and CDR2 sequences are LNHDA and SQIVND (reference sequence). This CDR3 spans 14 amino acids. The germline V and J ends were trimmed by 6 bases and 4 bases, with 10 bases remaining between them. CDR3 loop: CASRTMAGANVLTF. The DNA of the CDR3 is TGTGCCAGTAGGACAATGGCCGGGGCCAACGTCCTGACTTTC.

This sequence joins TRBV18 and TRBJ1-1, with D hard to call. This CDR3 comprises 16 residues. Germline V gene sequence: CDR1 KGHSH, CDR2 LQKENI. V gave up 2 bases and J gave up 3 bases, with 16 bases separating them. DNA of the CDR3: TGTGCCAGCTCACCAATGATCGGGTGGAAGGACACTGAAGCTTTCTTT. Its translation: CASSPMIGWKDTEAFF.

The chain links TRBV20-1 to TRBJ2-7, with 11 bases aligning to TRBD1. The CDR3 sequence is 15 residues long. The germline V gene encodes CDR1 DFQATT and CDR2 SNEGSKA (reference sequence). J lost 0 bases, V lost 2 bases, and 3 bases had no gene match. The CDR3 spells CSARPGTGGSYEQYF. CDR3 DNA: TGCAGTGCTAGACCCGGGACAGGGGGCTCCTACGAGCAGTACTTC.

This clonotype was observed many times. This chain joins TRBV19 and TRBJ2-1, with a tentative D call TRBD2 (5 bases). With 5 bases removed from V and 0 bases from J, the gap between germline ends came to 5 bases. The length of the CDR3 is 13 residues. Germline CDR1 reads LNHDA; CDR2 reads SQIVND (reference sequence). CDR3 nucleotides: TGTGCCAGTAGTGGGAGCTCCTACAATGAGCAGTTCTTC. Translation gives CASSGSSYNEQFF.

There are many counts of this clonotype. The CDR3 is CASSPSTGIGDEQYF. In DNA form, the CDR3 reads TGTGCCAGCAGCCCTTCGACAGGGATAGGGGACGAGCAGTACTTC. The J gene is TRBJ2-7, the V gene TRBV7-2, with 7 bases that match TRBD1. The germline gives CDR1 SGHTA, CDR2 FQGNSA. The CDR3 is 15 amino acids. The V gene end was trimmed by 5 bases and the J gene end by 5 bases; junction bases not matched to a gene: 12. The full variable domain, in which reference TRBV7-2 and TRBJ2-7 provide the parts outside the CDR3, is GAGVSQSPSNKVTEKGKDVELRCDPISGHTALYWYRQSLGQGLEFLIYFQGNSAPDKSGLPSDRFSAERTGGSVSTLTIQRTQQEDSAVYLCASSPSTGIGDEQYFGPGTRLTVT.

V usage is TRBV20-1 and J usage is TRBJ2-1, with 12 nucleotides matching TRBD2. CDR1 and CDR2 (germline): DFQATT, SNEGSKA (reference sequence). Germline trimming cut 0 bases from V and 4 bases from J; bases unmatched to any gene: 4. The CDR3 has 16 residues. DNA for the CDR3: TGCAGTGCTAGAGATTGGCTAGCGGGGGGGTACAATGAGCAGTTCTTC. Encoded protein: CSARDWLAGGYNEQFF.

This clonotype was observed once. The genes are TRBV25-1 and TRBJ2-1, with 15 nucleotides matching TRBD2. CDR3 length: 16 amino acids. CDR1 is MGHDK and CDR2 is SYGVNS in the germline V gene. V trimming: 4 bases; J trimming: 6 bases; junction bases outside the gene matches: 4. This chain's CDR3 is CASSVRTSGRANEQFF. The DNA of the CDR3 is TGTGCCAGCAGTGTGCGGACTAGCGGGAGGGCCAATGAGCAGTTCTTC. Full variable domain (missing parts from reference TRBV25-1 and TRBJ2-1): EADIYQTPRYLVIGTGKKITLECSQTMGHDKMYWYQQDPGMELHLIHYSYGVNSTEKGDLSSESTVSRIRTEHFPLTLESARPSHTSQYLCASSVRTSGRANEQFFGPGTRLTVL.

A remark on this clonotype: The junction differs from germline at one of its ends, possibly a read error. The chain carries TRBV7-9 and TRBJ1-1; D is possibly TRBD1 (6 bases). CDR1 is SEHNR and CDR2 is FQNEAQ in the germline V gene (reference sequence). This CDR3 contains 16 residues. The CDR3 loop reads CASSVTPMGGQTEALF. The CDR3 DNA reads as TGTGCCAGCAGCGTAACCCCCATGGGGGGGCAGACTGAAGCTCTCTTT. Full variable domain (rest looked up from reference TRBV7-9 and TRBJ1-1): DTGVSQNPRHKITKRGQNVTFRCDPISEHNRLYWYRQTLGQGPEFLTYFQNEAQLEKSRLLSDRFSAERPKGSFSTLEIQRTEQGDSAMYLCASSVTPMGGQTEALFGQGTRLTVV.

V and J are TRBV7-2 and TRBJ1-2, with 7 bases aligning to TRBD1. CDR3 length: 14 amino acids. Germline V gene lookup returns CDR1 SGHTA and CDR2 FQGNSA. V was pared by 6 bases and J by 2 bases, with 6 bases of the junction left unmatched. The CDR3 DNA sequence: TGTGCCAGCAGGGTTACAGGGGACAACTATGGCTACACCTTC. Translating gives CASRVTGDNYGYTF.

The V call is TRBV12-3 or TRBV12-4, the J call TRBJ1-2; 9 bases align to TRBD1. This CDR3 region has 15 residues. V shed 5 bases and J 4 bases; nucleotides not matched to a gene: 8. CDR3 region: CASSPGTGHLYGYTF. The CDR3 DNA reads TGTGCCAGCAGTCCCGGGACAGGGCACCTCTATGGCTACACCTTC.

This chain connects TRBV25-1 to TRBJ2-5, with 11 bases lining up with TRBD2. V trimming: 0 bases; J trimming: 0 bases; junction bases outside the gene matches: 12. The CDR3 contains 20 residues. Germline CDR1 is MGHDK and CDR2 is SYGVNS. CDR3: CASSEYEGLAGTSYQETQYF. CDR3 nucleotide sequence: TGTGCCAGCAGTGAATATGAAGGACTAGCGGGTACCTCGTACCAAGAGACCCAGTACTTC.

The rearrangement uses TRBV29-1 and TRBJ2-3; D call uncertain. The CDR3 loop spans 13 amino acids. CDR1 SQVTM and CDR2 ANQGSEA come from the germline V gene. Trimming pared 8 bases from V and 2 bases from J, leaving 14 bases between. The CDR3 loop reads CSQSREITDTQYF. The CDR3, as DNA: TGCAGCCAATCGAGAGAGATCACAGATACGCAGTATTTT.

The chain uses TRBV7-3 and TRBJ2-5; 9 bases match TRBD2. The CDR3 is 15 residues long. Germline V lookup: CDR1 SGHTA, CDR2 FQGTGA. The V and J ends lost 5 bases and 5 bases, in that order; junction bases with no gene match: 9. The CDR3 DNA is TGTGCCAGCAGCACCAGCGGGAGGCGCGGGGAGACCCAGTACTTC. Translated, it gives CASSTSGRRGETQYF.

In DNA, the CDR3 is TGTGCCAGCAGCGTAGGGGACAGAGAAGAGACCCAGTACTTC. Translating gives CASSVGDREETQYF. V gene TRBV9 combines with J gene TRBJ2-5; 7 bases are shared with TRBD1. V lost 0 bases, J lost 3 bases, and 2 bases stayed unmatched. Per germline, CDR1 SGDLS and CDR2 YYNGEE. The CDR3 runs to 14 residues.

This clonotype has at least ten counts. The chain carries TRBV19 and TRBJ2-5, with a possible D match to TRBD2 (5 bases). Trimming cost V 6 bases and J 4 bases, with 12 bases left between them. Per germline, CDR1 LNHDA and CDR2 SQIVND (reference sequence). The CDR3 loop spans 13 amino acids. This chain's CDR3 is CASSTREGETQYF. Written as DNA, the CDR3 is TGTGCCAGTAGCACGAGAGAGGGAGAGACCCAGTACTTC.